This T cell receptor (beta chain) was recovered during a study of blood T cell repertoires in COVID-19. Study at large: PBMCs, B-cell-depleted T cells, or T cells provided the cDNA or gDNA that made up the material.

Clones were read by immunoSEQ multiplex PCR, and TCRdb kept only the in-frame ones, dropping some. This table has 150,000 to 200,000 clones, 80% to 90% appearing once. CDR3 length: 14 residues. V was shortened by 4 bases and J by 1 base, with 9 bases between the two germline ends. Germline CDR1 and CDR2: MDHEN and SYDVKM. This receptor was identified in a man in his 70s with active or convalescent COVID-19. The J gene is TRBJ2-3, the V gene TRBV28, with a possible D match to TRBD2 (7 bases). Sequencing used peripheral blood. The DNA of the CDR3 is TGTGCCAGCAGTTCCGGGGGGCGCACAGATACGCAGTATTTT. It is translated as CASSSGGRTDTQYF.